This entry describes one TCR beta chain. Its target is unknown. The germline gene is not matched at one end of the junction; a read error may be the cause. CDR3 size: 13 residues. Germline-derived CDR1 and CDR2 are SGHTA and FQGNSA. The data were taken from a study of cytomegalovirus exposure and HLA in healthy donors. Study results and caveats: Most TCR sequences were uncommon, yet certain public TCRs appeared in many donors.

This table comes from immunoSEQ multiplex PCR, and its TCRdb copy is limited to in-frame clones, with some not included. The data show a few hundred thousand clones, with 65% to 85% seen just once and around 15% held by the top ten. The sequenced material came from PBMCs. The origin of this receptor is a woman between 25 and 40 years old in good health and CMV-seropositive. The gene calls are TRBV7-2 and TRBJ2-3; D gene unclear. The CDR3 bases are TGTGTCAGCAGCCCGACTCCCCCAGATACGCAGTATTTT. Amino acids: CVSSPTPPDTQYF.